The rows below give T cell receptor beta chains drawn from one sample of a study of blood T cell repertoires in COVID-19. Profiling relied on immunoSEQ multiplex PCR, and the TCRdb table lists in-frame clones only, not all of them. The table lists roughly 30,000 clones, around 92% of them singletons, with roughly 2.6% in the top ten. The material sequenced was peripheral blood. The receptors derive from a human donor in a cohort sampled during active COVID-19. Both conserved end residues are part of each CDR3. D genes are given only for firm matches. Size tells how often a clone was seen (once, few, many) or the class of an expanded clone, and some rows leave it out.

TRBV9	.	TRBJ2-1	.	TGTGCCAGCAGCGGGGGCCCGAGATCCTACAATGAGCAGTTCTTC	CASSGGPRSYNEQFF
TRBV3-1/TRBV3-2	.	TRBJ2-1	TRBD2	TGTGCCAGCAGCCAAGGAGCGGGGGACAATGAGCAGTTCTTC	CASSQGAGDNEQFF
TRBV24-1	.	TRBJ1-2	.	TGTGCCACCAGTGATTCTAGACTCGCCAATGGCTACACCTTC	CATSDSRLANGYTF
TRBV21-1	.	TRBJ2-7	.	TGTGCCAGCAGCAAAGGAGAGACCGAGGGATTGGACTACGAGCAGTACTTC	CASSKGETEGLDYEQYF
TRBV4-1	.	TRBJ1-3	.	TGCGCCAGCAGCCAAGAGGGGGGAGGCCGTTTAAGCTCTGGAAACACCATATATTTT	CASSQEGGGRLSSGNTIYF
TRBV11-2	.	TRBJ2-7	.	TGTGCCAGCAGCTTAGGGACATACTACGAGCAGTACTTC	CASSLGTYYEQYF
TRBV6-6	.	TRBJ1-4	TRBD1	TGTGCCAGCAGTTCGCCAGGGGGTGTAGGGGAAAAACTGTTTTTT	CASSSPGGVGEKLFF
TRBV6-2/TRBV6-3	.	TRBJ2-2	TRBD2	TGTGCCAGCAGTTACGATCCTGAAGCGGGGGTCGGGGAGCTGTTTTTT	CASSYDPEAGVGELFF
TRBV18	once	TRBJ2-5	.	TGTGCCAGCTCACCACAGCCCCAAGAGACCCAGTACTTC	CASSPQPQETQYF
TRBV6-6	.	TRBJ1-1	TRBD1	TGTGCCAGCAGTTACGAGGCAACAGGGGGCACTGAAGCTTTCTTT	CASSYEATGGTEAFF
TRBV19	.	TRBJ1-5	.	TGTGCCACCACGGAGTGGAGTAGCAATCAGCCCCAGCATTTT	CATTEWSSNQPQHF
TRBV7-3	.	TRBJ1-1	.	TGTGCCAGCAGCTCAAGCTCCGGGAACACTGAAGCTTTCTTT	CASSSSSGNTEAFF
TRBV4-1	.	TRBJ2-3	.	TGCGCCAGCAGCCAAGCGCGAGATACGCAGTATTTT	CASSQARDTQYF
TRBV13	.	TRBJ1-5	.	TGTGCCAGCAGCCGCGGGACCGGAGTATTTCGTCAGCCCCAGCATTTT	CASSRGTGVFRQPQHF
TRBV5-5	once	TRBJ1-5	TRBD1	TGTGCCAGCAGCTCTGGGACAGCAATCAATCAGCCCCAGCATTTT	CASSSGTAINQPQHF
TRBV5-8	.	TRBJ2-3	TRBD1	TGTGCCAGCAGCTTTATTCGGACAGGGGGCGAAAGTACAGATACGCAGTATTTT	CASSFIRTGGESTDTQYF
TRBV7-3	.	TRBJ1-2	.	TGTGCCAGCAGCTTGGGCCCTCGTGATGGCTACACCTTC	CASSLGPRDGYTF
TRBV19	.	TRBJ2-2	.	TGTGCCAGTGGGGCCAGCTCGAACACCGGGGAGCTGTTTTTT	CASGASSNTGELFF
TRBV18	.	TRBJ2-2	TRBD1	TGTGCCAGCTGCTCCGGGACAGGGGACACCGGGGAGCTGTTTTTT	CASCSGTGDTGELFF
TRBV19	.	TRBJ1-2	.	TGTGCCAGTAGATCCGGGGGGAGCTATGGCTACACCTTC	CASRSGGSYGYTF
TRBV7-8	.	TRBJ1-6	TRBD1	TGTGCCAGCAGCCCCTGGGCGGGACAGGAGGATTCACCCCTCCACTTT	CASSPWAGQEDSPLHF
TRBV7-2	.	TRBJ1-6	.	TGTGCCAGCAGCTTCGATTACACAGGTTATTCACCCCTCCACTTT	CASSFDYTGYSPLHF
TRBV5-1	.	TRBJ2-2	TRBD2	TGCGCCAGCAGCTTGGCCGTTAGGCCGGGACTAGCGGGGGCCCACACCGGGGAGCTGTTTTTT	CASSLAVRPGLAGAHTGELFF
TRBV2	.	TRBJ2-7	TRBD1	TGTGCCAGCGCGACAGGGGGCGCTTCGGGATTCTACGAGCAGTACTTC	CASATGGASGFYEQYF
TRBV7-3	.	TRBJ2-3	TRBD1	TGTGCCAGCAGTCGGACAGGGGGGATCGGTAGCACAGATACGCAGTATTTT	CASSRTGGIGSTDTQYF
TRBV19	.	TRBJ2-7	TRBD1	TGTGCCAGTGCTGGGGACAGGAACCCCTACGAGCAGTACTTC	CASAGDRNPYEQYF
TRBV13	once	TRBJ2-5	.	TGTGCCAGCGCCCTGCGGGGGCGAGAGACCCAGTACTTC	CASALRGRETQYF
TRBV7-2	.	TRBJ1-2	.	TGTGCCAGCAGCCGGGACTCTTACTATGGCTACACCTTC	CASSRDSYYGYTF
TRBV3-1/TRBV3-2	.	TRBJ1-1	.	TGTGCCAGCAGCCAAGATATTACAGGGAGCCGTGAAGCTTTCTTT	CASSQDITGSREAFF
TRBV5-1	.	TRBJ1-1	TRBD1	TGCGCCAGCAGCTTGGTACAGGGGGCCACTGAAGCTTTCTTT	CASSLVQGATEAFF
TRBV12-5	.	TRBJ2-1	.	TGTGCTAGTGGCCTCACAGGGTTCTATGAGCAGTTCTTC	CASGLTGFYEQFF
TRBV6-5	.	TRBJ2-3	.	TGTGCCAGCAGCCCACCCGGGGTTGCGACAGATACGCAGTATTTT	CASSPPGVATDTQYF
TRBV2	.	TRBJ1-6	TRBD1	TGTGCCAGCAGTGAAGCGAGACAGGGTGGATCCTATAATTCACCCCTCCACTTT	CASSEARQGGSYNSPLHF
TRBV5-1	.	TRBJ2-1	.	TGCGCCAGCAGCCTCGCGACAGGCGACAATGAGCAGTTCTTC	CASSLATGDNEQFF
TRBV28	.	TRBJ1-2	TRBD1	TGTGCCAGCAGACTACAGGGGCTTGGCTACACCTTC	CASRLQGLGYTF
TRBV4-3	.	TRBJ2-1	TRBD2	TGCGCCAGCAGCCAAGATCGGGAGCGGGGGTACAATGAGCAGTTCTTC	CASSQDRERGYNEQFF
TRBV11-2	.	TRBJ1-1	TRBD1	TGTGCCAGCAGCCAACTGACAGGGTACGGAGCTTTCTTT	CASSQLTGYGAFF
TRBV5-1	.	TRBJ1-1	.	TGCGCCAGCAGGGCCCCACTATCAGGGGACACTGAAGCTTTCTTT	CASRAPLSGDTEAFF
TRBV27	.	TRBJ1-4	.	TGTGCCAGCGGCCCTGCAACTAATGAAAAACTGTTTTTT	CASGPATNEKLFF
TRBV18	.	TRBJ2-7	.	TGTGCCAGCTCACCGTTCGCCAGACTCTCCTACGAGCAGTACTTC	CASSPFARLSYEQYF
TRBV7-3	few	TRBJ1-5	.	TGTGCCAGCAGCTTATCAGGGTTCAGCAATCAGCCCCAGCATTTT	CASSLSGFSNQPQHF
TRBV19	.	TRBJ2-3	.	TGTGCCAGTAATCGCCGGTTGAGCAGCACAGATACGCAGTATTTT	CASNRRLSSTDTQYF
TRBV20-1	once	TRBJ2-7	.	TGCAGTGCGAGTCAGTTCCTCTCCTACGAGCAGTACTTC	CSASQFLSYEQYF
TRBV5-4	.	TRBJ2-2	.	TGTGCCAGCAGCCAACCGACGGAGGGGAGGACCGGGGAGCTGTTTTTT	CASSQPTEGRTGELFF
TRBV4-2	once	TRBJ2-7	TRBD2	TGTGCCAGCAGCCCCAGATTAGCGGGGGGCTACGAGCAGTACTTC	CASSPRLAGGYEQYF
TRBV2	.	TRBJ2-6	.	TGTGCCAGCAGTCTGGACACTGGGGCCAACGTCCTGACTTTC	CASSLDTGANVLTF
TRBV18	.	TRBJ2-7	TRBD1	TGTGCCAGCTCACCCTGGGACAGATCCGACGAGCAGTACTTC	CASSPWDRSDEQYF
TRBV9	.	TRBJ2-6	.	TGTGCCAGCAGAGGGACTCTGACGGGGGCCAACGTCCTGACTTTC	CASRGTLTGANVLTF
TRBV5-1	.	TRBJ1-1	TRBD1	TGCGCCAGCAGCGACGGGACAGGGGTCCCCGCTGAAGCTTTCTTT	CASSDGTGVPAEAFF
TRBV3-1/TRBV3-2	.	TRBJ2-7	TRBD1	TGTGCCAGCAGCCATCCCTTTGGGGGACAGGGCAACGAGCAGTACTTC	CASSHPFGGQGNEQYF
TRBV12-2	.	TRBJ2-1	.	TGTGCGACCACGGAGGGGGGGCGCTGTAATGAGCAGTTCTTC	CATTEGGRCNEQFF
TRBV14	.	TRBJ2-7	TRBD1	TGTGCCAGCAGCCAAGTGAGGGGGCGGGAGCAGTACTTC	CASSQVRGREQYF
TRBV3-1/TRBV3-2	.	TRBJ2-5	TRBD2	TGTGCCAGCAGCCAAGCCGCGGGGGGCGGGGAGACCCAGTACTTC	CASSQAAGGGETQYF
TRBV6-5	.	TRBJ2-7	TRBD1	TGTGCCAGCAGGCGGACAGGGGCCACCTACGAGCAGTACTTC	CASRRTGATYEQYF
TRBV27	.	TRBJ1-2	.	TGTGCCAGCAGTTTTGGGTCAGGCGACGGGGGGGGCTACACCTTC	CASSFGSGDGGGYTF